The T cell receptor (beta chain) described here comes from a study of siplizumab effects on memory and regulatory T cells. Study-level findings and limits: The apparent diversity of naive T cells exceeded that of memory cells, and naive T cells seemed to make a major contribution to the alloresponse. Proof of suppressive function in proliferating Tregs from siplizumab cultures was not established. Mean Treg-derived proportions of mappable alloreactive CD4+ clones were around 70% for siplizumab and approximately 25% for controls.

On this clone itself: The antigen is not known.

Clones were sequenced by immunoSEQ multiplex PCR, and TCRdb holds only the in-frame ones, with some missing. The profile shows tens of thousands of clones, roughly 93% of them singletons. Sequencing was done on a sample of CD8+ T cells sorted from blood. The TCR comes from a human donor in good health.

The DNA of the CDR3 is TGTGCCAGCAGTTTTCGGGAGGGCTCCTACGAGCAGTACTTC. Translating gives CASSFREGSYEQYF. This chain links TRBV27 with TRBJ2-7; TRBD2 matches 8 bases. CDR1 and CDR2 (germline): MNHEY, SMNVEV (reference sequence). This CDR3 region has 14 residues. With 3 bases clipped from V and 0 bases from J, the junction kept 1 base outside the gene matches.